This paragraph covers one T cell receptor (beta chain) sequence. The data originate from a study of control samples from healthy donors and cancer patients. This table comes from immunoSEQ multiplex PCR, and its TCRdb copy is limited to in-frame clones, with some not included. The data show about 160,000 clones, 90% to 95% seen once. The CDR3 extends over 13 amino acids. Trimming cost V 1 base and J 6 bases, with 7 bases left between them. Sequencing was carried out using blood. The sequence came from a woman aged 25 to 45 in good health. The V and J genes are TRBV12-3 or TRBV12-4 and TRBJ1-5; D remains unclear. The CDR3: CASSLGGAQPQHF. Here the CDR3 DNA reads TGTGCCAGCAGTTTAGGCGGAGCTCAGCCCCAGCATTTT.